Below are 19 T cell receptor beta chains sequenced from a single sample in a study of beta chain features in type 1 diabetes (dated by TCRdb to the late 2010s). Library generation was performed with the immunoSEQ multiplex PCR assay. The High Capacity cDNA Reverse Transcription Kit was used to reverse transcribe all of the isolated RNA, meaning that expressed TCRB transcripts were what got sequenced. TCRdb limited this immuneACCESS table to in-frame rearrangements with V and J called. A share of clones is missing; checked studies link under half to unresolved V genes, and the rest is unexplained. This sample holds about 140,000 clones; 9.7% were observed only once. The biggest ten clones account for about 0.6% of the sample. The material sequenced was central memory CD4+ T cells from blood. The receptors derive from a woman in her forties in good health.

The chain combines TRBV27 with TRBJ2-7; 8 bases map to TRBD1. The CDR3 extends over 14 amino acids. V was clipped by 2 bases and J by 6 bases; unmatched bases: 6. Per the germline V gene, CDR1 is MNHEY and CDR2 is SMNVEV (reference sequence). CDR3 residues: CASSLRDRYSEQYF. For the CDR3, the DNA is TGTGCCAGCAGTTTAAGGGACAGGTATAGCGAGCAGTACTTC.

The chain couples TRBV4-3 to TRBJ1-2; 7 positions match TRBD1. The CDR3 is 19 amino acids. Trimming took 1 base from V and 3 from J; bases not matched to a gene: 17. The germline V gene has CDR1 LGHNA and CDR2 YSLEER. The CDR3 spells CASSQGGRHRSGGYYGYTF. The CDR3 bases are TGCGCCAGCAGCCAAGGGGGCCGGCATCGGTCAGGGGGGTACTATGGCTACACCTTC.

Only a few counts were recorded for this clone. J is TRBJ1-1 and V is TRBV5-1, with 8 bases matching TRBD1. CDR1 is SGHRS, CDR2 YFSETQ, per germline. This CDR3 is built from 14 residues. J was trimmed by 7 bases and V by 0 bases; bases with no gene match: 5. CDR3 DNA: TGCGCCAGCAGCTTGGGGGGACAGGCCGATGAAGCTTTCTTT. The encoded protein is CASSLGGQADEAFF.

The V and J genes are TRBV7-9 and TRBJ2-1; weak D call: TRBD1 (6 bases). V lost 5 bases to trimming and J lost 5 bases, with 10 bases between them. The CDR3 has 13 amino acids. CDR1 is SEHNR, CDR2 FQNEAQ, per germline (reference sequence). The CDR3 sequence: CASSTGHDNEQFF. CDR3 DNA: TGTGCCAGCAGCACGGGACACGACAATGAGCAGTTCTTC.

CDR3 sequence (DNA): TGTGCCAGCAGTGACAGGATACAGCCCCAGCATTTT. Residues: CASSDRIQPQHF. The genes are TRBV2 and TRBJ1-5, with D unclear. Germline V gene sequence: CDR1 SNHLY, CDR2 FYNNEI. The CDR3 is 12 residues long. Trimming took 3 bases from V and 7 from J, leaving 7 bases between them.

Only a few counts were recorded for this clone. The chain joins TRBV27 to TRBJ1-5; tentatively, D is TRBD1 (6 bases). CDR1 is MNHEY, CDR2 SMNVEV, per germline (reference sequence). The CDR3 is 17 amino acids. V was clipped by 4 bases and J by 2 bases, with 18 bases between them. CDR3 protein: CASSSMGGPVGNQPQHF. The CDR3 nucleotides are TGTGCCAGCAGTTCCATGGGGGGGCCTGTCGGCAATCAGCCCCAGCATTTT.

This clone was seen a handful of times. Different DNA sequences within this sample yield the same CDR3. This rearrangement joins TRBV5-6 to TRBJ1-4, with D possibly matching TRBD1 (5 bases). Germline V gene data show CDR1 as SGHDT and CDR2 as YYEEEE. CDR3 length equals 13 residues. V was clipped by 3 bases and J by 8 bases, with 11 bases between them. The CDR3 coding sequence is TGTGCCAGCAGCTACAGGACGGAAGAAAAACTGTTTTTT. It codes for CASSYRTEEKLFF.

This clone was detected only a few times. Other DNA sequences in the sample encode the same CDR3. The chain employs TRBV6-5 and TRBJ2-7; 8 positions agree with TRBD1. Germline trimming cut 7 bases from V and 0 bases from J; bases unmatched to any gene: 5. The germline V gene encodes CDR1 MNHEY and CDR2 SVGAGI. The CDR3 is 14 amino acids. The chain's CDR3 is CASTGTGSSYEQYF. DNA of the CDR3: TGTGCCAGCACCGGGACAGGTAGCTCCTACGAGCAGTACTTC.

This clone was picked up a small number of times. The chain is built from TRBV7-2 and TRBJ1-2, with unresolved D. V was clipped by 2 bases and J by 4 bases, with 11 bases between them. This CDR3 is 14 amino acids long. The germline V gene has CDR1 SGHTA and CDR2 FQGNSA. The CDR3 sequence: CASSLSTAGYGYTF. The CDR3 coding sequence is TGTGCCAGCAGCTTATCTACCGCGGGCTATGGCTACACCTTC.

Remarks on this clone: The same CDR3 is also encoded by other DNA sequences in this sample. This rearrangement joins TRBV11-2 to TRBJ2-1; tentative D call: TRBD2 (5 bases). Per germline, CDR1 SGHAT and CDR2 FQNNGV. Trimming took 1 base from V and 0 from J, leaving 7 bases between them. This CDR3 has 15 residues. CDR3 in amino acids: CASSLGGSSYNEQFF. CDR3 DNA sequence: TGTGCCAGCAGCTTAGGAGGGAGCTCCTACAATGAGCAGTTCTTC. The full variable domain, completed using reference TRBV11-2 and TRBJ2-1, is EAGVAQSPRYKIIEKRQSVAFWCNPISGHATLYWYQQILGQGPKLLIQFQNNGVVDDSQLPKDRFSAERLKGVDSTLKIQPAKLEDSAVYLCASSLGGSSYNEQFFGPGTRLTVL.

This clone has only a few counts. The chain links TRBV6-4 to TRBJ2-5; 12 nucleotides match TRBD2. The CDR3 contains 13 residues. The J segment lost 10 bases and the V segment lost 6 bases, leaving 6 bases of the junction unmatched. Per germline, CDR1 MRHNA and CDR2 SNTAGT. The CDR3 protein is CASSPTSGGVQYF. The DNA for the CDR3 is TGTGCCAGCAGCCCGACTAGCGGGGGAGTCCAGTACTTC.

The chain is built from TRBV27 and TRBJ1-5, with D unclear. Germline loops: CDR1 MNHEY, CDR2 SMNVEV (reference sequence). The length of the CDR3 is 12 residues. Trimming removed 5 bases at V and 3 bases at J, with 5 bases between. CDR3 DNA: TGTGCCAGCAGTCCCCTCAATCAGCCCCAGCATTTT. Encoded protein: CASSPLNQPQHF.

The chain is built from TRBV11-1 and TRBJ2-3; D is possibly TRBD1 (5 bases). CDR3 size: 16 residues. The germline V and J ends were trimmed by 1 base and 3 bases, with 14 bases remaining between them. CDR1 and CDR2 from the germline V gene are SGHAT and FQDESV (reference sequence). This CDR3 is CASSLETQGRTDTQYF. CDR3 DNA sequence: TGTGCCAGCAGCTTAGAAACTCAGGGAAGAACAGATACGCAGTATTTT.

V is TRBV6-1 and J is TRBJ2-7; D call uncertain. Germline CDR1 reads MNHNS; CDR2 reads SASEGT. Trimming pared 5 bases from V and 3 bases from J, leaving 2 bases between. The CDR3 has 10 residues. Here the CDR3 reads CASSHYEQYF. CDR3 bases: TGTGCCAGCAGTCACTACGAGCAGTACTTC.

In nucleotides, the CDR3 is TGTGCCAGCAGCCACCCCGCAGGGACAGGCTCCTACGAGCAGTACTTC. Protein: CASSHPAGTGSYEQYF. The V and J genes are TRBV14 and TRBJ2-7; TRBD1 aligns across 8 bases. With 3 bases clipped from V and 0 bases from J, the junction kept 7 bases outside the gene matches. The CDR3 runs 16 residues. Germline CDR1 is SGHDN and CDR2 is FVKESK.

The chain links TRBV7-2 to TRBJ1-4, with D possibly matching TRBD1 (6 bases). This CDR3 contains 15 residues. The V gene lost 5 bases and the J gene lost 2 bases, with 12 bases spanning the gap. Germline V gene data show CDR1 as SGHTA and CDR2 as FQGNSA. CDR3 sequence reads: CASSARGMTNEKLFF. In DNA form, the CDR3 reads TGTGCCAGCAGCGCGAGGGGGATGACTAATGAAAAACTGTTTTTT.

DNA of the CDR3: TGTGCCAGCAGTTTTACGGGACAGGGCCCAGATACGCAGTATTTT. It specifies CASSFTGQGPDTQYF. This chain connects TRBV6-5 to TRBJ2-3, with 9 bases that match TRBD1. This CDR3 spans 15 amino acids. Trimming at V came to 4 bases and at J to 4 bases, leaving 6 bases not matched to a gene. Germline CDR1 is MNHEY and CDR2 is SVGAGI.

This clone was observed a handful of times. The chain recombines TRBV5-4 with TRBJ2-7; 9 nucleotides align to TRBD1. Germline CDR1 SGHNT, CDR2 YYREEE (reference sequence). CDR3 length: 17 residues. V was clipped by 4 bases and J by 4 bases; unmatched bases: 15. The chain's CDR3 is CASSTDRGVDSWYEQYF. The CDR3 DNA reads TGTGCCAGCAGCACGGACAGGGGAGTCGACTCCTGGTACGAGCAGTACTTC.

This clone was counted between two and nine times. The J gene is TRBJ2-2, the V gene TRBV28; 11 bases fit TRBD1. V lost 3 bases, J lost 7 bases, and 1 base stayed unmatched. This CDR3 has 14 amino acids. Germline values: CDR1 MDHEN, CDR2 SYDVKM. CDR3 residues: CASSFGTGGGELFF. CDR3 in DNA: TGTGCCAGCAGTTTTGGGACAGGGGGCGGGGAGCTGTTTTTT.